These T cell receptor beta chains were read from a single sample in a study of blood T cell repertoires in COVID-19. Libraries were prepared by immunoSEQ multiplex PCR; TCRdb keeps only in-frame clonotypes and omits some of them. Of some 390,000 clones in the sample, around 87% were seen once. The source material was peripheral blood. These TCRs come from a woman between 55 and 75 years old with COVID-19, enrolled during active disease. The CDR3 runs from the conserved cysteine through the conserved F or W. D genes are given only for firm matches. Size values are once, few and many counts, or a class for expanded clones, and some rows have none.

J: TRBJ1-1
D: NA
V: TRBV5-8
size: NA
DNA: TGTGCCAGCAGAATGGGGCAAGTTGAAGCTTTCTTT
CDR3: CASRMGQVEAFF

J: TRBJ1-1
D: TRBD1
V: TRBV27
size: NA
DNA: TGTGCCAGCAGTCCAGGACAGGTTAACACTGAAGCTTTCTTT
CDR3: CASSPGQVNTEAFF

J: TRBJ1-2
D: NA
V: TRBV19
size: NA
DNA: TGTGCCAGTAGTATAGAGGCCTCGATGCCCTATGGCTACACCTTC
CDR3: CASSIEASMPYGYTF

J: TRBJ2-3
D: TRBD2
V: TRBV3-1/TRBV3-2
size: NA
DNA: TGTGCCAGCAGCCAACCTCAACTAGCGGGGGGGCCTTTGGCAGATACGCAGTATTTT
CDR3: CASSQPQLAGGPLADTQYF

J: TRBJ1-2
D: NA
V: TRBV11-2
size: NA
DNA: TGTGCCAGCAGCCGACACCGGTTTAACTATGGCTACACCTTC
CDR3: CASSRHRFNYGYTF

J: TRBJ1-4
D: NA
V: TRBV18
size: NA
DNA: TGTGCCAGCTCACCACAGGAGGGTGAAAAACTGTTTTTT
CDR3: CASSPQEGEKLFF

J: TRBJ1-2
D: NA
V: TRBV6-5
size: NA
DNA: TGTGCCAGCAGTAACATACAGGGCCTCAGCTATGGCTACACCTTC
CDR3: CASSNIQGLSYGYTF

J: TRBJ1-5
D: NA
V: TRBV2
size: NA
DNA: TGTGCCAGCGAACGGGGTAGCAATCAGCCCCAGCATTTT
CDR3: CASERGSNQPQHF

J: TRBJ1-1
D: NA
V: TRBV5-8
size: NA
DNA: TGTGCCAGCAGCTTGGGCCAGGGGCAAAACACTGAAGCTTTCTTT
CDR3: CASSLGQGQNTEAFF

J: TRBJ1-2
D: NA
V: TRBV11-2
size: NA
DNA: TGTGCCAGCAGCTTAGCTAGGAGGACAGCGGCAGCCTATGGCTACACCTTC
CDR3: CASSLARRTAAAYGYTF

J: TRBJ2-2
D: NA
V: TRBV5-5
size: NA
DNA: TGTGCCAGCACATCGGGACAGAACACCGGGGAGCTGTTTTTT
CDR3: CASTSGQNTGELFF

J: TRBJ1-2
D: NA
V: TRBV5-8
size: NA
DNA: TGTGCCAGCACCCTACAGGGACGCTTCCATGGCTACACCTTC
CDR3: CASTLQGRFHGYTF

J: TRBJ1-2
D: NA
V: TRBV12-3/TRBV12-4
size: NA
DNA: TGTGCCAGCACCGGGAGGGCTTCGCCAAACTTC
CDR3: CASTGRASPNF

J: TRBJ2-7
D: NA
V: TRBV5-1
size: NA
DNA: TGCGCCAGCAGCCCCGATGGCGGGATCAACGAGCAGTACTTC
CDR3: CASSPDGGINEQYF

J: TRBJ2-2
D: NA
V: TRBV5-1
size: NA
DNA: TGCGCCAGCAGCTCACAGGGTAGGACCGGGGAGCTGTTTTTT
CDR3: CASSSQGRTGELFF

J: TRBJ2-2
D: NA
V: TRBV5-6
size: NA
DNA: TGTGCCAGCAGCTTGTTAGGGGGTATAGAGCTGTTTTTT
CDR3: CASSLLGGIELFF

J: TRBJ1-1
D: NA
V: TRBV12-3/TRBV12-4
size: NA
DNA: TGTGCCAGCAGTTTAGGAGGAGGGACTGAAGCTTTCTTT
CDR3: CASSLGGGTEAFF

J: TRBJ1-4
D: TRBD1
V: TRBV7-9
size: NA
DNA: TGTGCCAGCAGCCTGGGACAGGGCAATAATGAAAAACTGTTTTTT
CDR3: CASSLGQGNNEKLFF

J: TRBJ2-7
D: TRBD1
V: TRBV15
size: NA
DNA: TGTGCCACCAGCAGAAGCCGGGACAGTGGCTACGAGCAGTACTTC
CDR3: CATSRSRDSGYEQYF

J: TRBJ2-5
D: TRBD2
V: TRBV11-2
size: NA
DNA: TGTGCCAGCAGCAGGTGGACTAGCGGGGAAGAGACCCAGTACTTC
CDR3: CASSRWTSGEETQYF

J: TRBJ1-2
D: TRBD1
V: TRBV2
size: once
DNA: TGTGCCAGCAGGGATGACAGGGGATGGGGGTATGGCTACACCTTC
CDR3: CASRDDRGWGYGYTF